This record concerns one T cell receptor beta chain sequence. Its target antigen remains unknown. No clone much larger than this one lies a single base away; base qualities are absent. The data belong to a study of radiation and T cells in renal cell carcinoma (dated by TCRdb to 2019 to 2021). For the wider study: The samples were drawn from a clinical trial, where primary renal cell carcinomas were treated with 15 Gy of stereotactic body radiation therapy and then removed by nephrectomy 4 weeks afterward. TCR beta sequencing covered approximately 51 samples in total, comprising some 25 tumors and approximately 27 peripheral blood samples. In the 55 or so samples combined, some 4,000,000 unique CDR3 nucleotide sequences were found, encoding about 3 million unique CDR3 amino acid sequences. The investigation overall reported the following: Effects of radiation dose or scheduling on the TCR repertoire could not be addressed with the single-armed trial design. Changes in the blood repertoire were not tracked past 4 weeks after treatment. No pretreatment tumor biopsies were available, so the baseline intratumoral presence of clonotypes could not be determined. An increase in top tumor clonotypes in blood was observed from baseline to 2 weeks post-radiation, followed by contraction by 4 weeks, which was taken to suggest transient expansion of tumor-resident clones.

There are 14 amino acids in the CDR3, from cysteine to phenylalanine inclusive. The DNA shown is the 42-base CDR3, in frame from base 1. V is clipped by 4 bases and J by 6 bases, and the sequence between their germline boundaries is 13 bases long. Based on the germline V gene, the CDR1 and CDR2 sequences are MNHNS and SASEGT. In light of the paper, this sample's time point label describes: baseline pretreatment blood. The label giving this sample's treatment or condition can be read as: 15 Gy SBRT to primary tumor, nephrectomy 4 weeks later. To track tumor-enriched clonotypes, serial peripheral blood was sampled from radiation-treated patients at baseline and at 2 weeks and 4 weeks after SBRT. All patients had renal cell carcinoma with clear cell pathology. The QIAamp DNA Blood Mini Kit (Qiagen) was used to prepare genomic DNA for TCR sequencing. Only samples passing all quality control checks were included in the analyses.

TCR beta libraries were generated from genomic DNA with the immunoSEQ kit, following the manufacturer's recommendations. To prepare libraries, a first multiplex PCR with proprietary primers was run, followed by a second PCR that added unique barcodes, and a bead cleanup was done after each round. Each sample batch included a kit-provided positive control reaction and a negative control reaction. The final libraries underwent checking on an Agilent 4200 TapeStation D1000 ScreenTape, volumetric pooling, and quantification by qPCR. Sequencing ran on an Illumina NextSeq500 with a MidOutput 150-cycle cartridge, using 156 Read1 and 15 Index1 cycles with kit custom primers. The pooled library was loaded at 0.9 to 1 pM with an approximately 20% PhiX control spike-in. The published analysis was carried out like this. Vendor-processed data were analyzed in R, and a clonotype was defined as all T cells sharing the same CDR3 nucleotide sequence. In the clone abundance analyses, frequencies in each sample were normalized to that sample's 10,000 most abundant clones. Before analysis, public T cell clones were removed, and these numbered fewer than five per sample on average. A difference in abundance of at least 32-fold between compartments was used to define tumor-enriched and baseline blood-enriched clonotypes. A beta-binomial differential abundance model was used to identify clonotypes that were expanded or contracted between blood time points. Tumor-blood repertoire similarity was measured with the Baroni-Urbani and Buser coefficient, and group comparisons used two-tailed Wilcoxon tests in R. Not all clones reach the TCRdb copy of this immuneACCESS table, which keeps in-frame sequences only. Checked studies attribute under half of the gap to unresolved V genes and leave the rest unexplained. Clonal size and the V and J genes are those of that table, whereas D and trimming came from the DNA. The sample table lists under 65,000 clones, approximately 80% of them with a count of one. The top ten hold 7.3% of the sample.

This specimen consisted of blood, obtained from a patient whose treatment included radiotherapy and nephrectomy. The chain is made from TRBV6-1 and TRBJ2-1; the D gene is unclear. This clonotype was obtained from a man aged 55 to 70 with renal cell carcinoma. The CDR3 has the sequence CASSGPPLGNEQFF. In nucleotide form, the sequence is TGTGCCAGCAGTGGACCCCCTCTGGGCAATGAGCAGTTCTTC.